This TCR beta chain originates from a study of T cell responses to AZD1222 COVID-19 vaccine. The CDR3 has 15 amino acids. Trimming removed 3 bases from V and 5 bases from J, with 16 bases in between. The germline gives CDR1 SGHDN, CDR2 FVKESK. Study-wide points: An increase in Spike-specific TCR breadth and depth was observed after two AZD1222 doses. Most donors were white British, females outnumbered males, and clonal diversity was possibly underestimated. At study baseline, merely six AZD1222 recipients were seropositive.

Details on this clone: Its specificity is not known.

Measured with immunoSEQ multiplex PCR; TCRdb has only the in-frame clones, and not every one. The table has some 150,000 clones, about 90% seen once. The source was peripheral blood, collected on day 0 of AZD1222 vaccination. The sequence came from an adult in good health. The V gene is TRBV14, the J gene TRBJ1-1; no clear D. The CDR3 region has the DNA TGTGCCAGCAGCCAGTCATCTGCGGGATGGACTGAAGCTTTCTTT. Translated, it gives CASSQSSAGWTEAFF.